The clone carrying this T cell receptor (beta chain) occurred a few times. This sample stems from a study of blood T cell repertoires in COVID-19. The overall study: Donors in the United States, Italy and Spain gave samples during acute or convalescent COVID-19. Nucleic acid was either cDNA or gDNA, and it came from T cells, B-cell-depleted T cells, or PBMCs.

This CDR3 spans 14 amino acids. Germline V gives CDR1 LGHDT, CDR2 YNNKEL (reference sequence). Trimming removed 2 bases at V and 3 bases at J, with 9 bases between. Clones were sequenced by immunoSEQ multiplex PCR, and TCRdb holds only the in-frame ones, with some missing. The table shows 200,000 to 300,000 clones, with 75% to 90% occurring only once. Sequenced sample: peripheral blood. The clonotype was recovered from a man under 40 with active or convalescent COVID-19. The genes are TRBV3-1 (or the pseudogene TRBV3-2) and TRBJ2-3; TRBD1 might be the D (6 bases). The CDR3 sequence: CASSQYRETDTQYF. The CDR3 bases are TGTGCCAGCAGCCAATACAGGGAAACAGATACGCAGTATTTT.